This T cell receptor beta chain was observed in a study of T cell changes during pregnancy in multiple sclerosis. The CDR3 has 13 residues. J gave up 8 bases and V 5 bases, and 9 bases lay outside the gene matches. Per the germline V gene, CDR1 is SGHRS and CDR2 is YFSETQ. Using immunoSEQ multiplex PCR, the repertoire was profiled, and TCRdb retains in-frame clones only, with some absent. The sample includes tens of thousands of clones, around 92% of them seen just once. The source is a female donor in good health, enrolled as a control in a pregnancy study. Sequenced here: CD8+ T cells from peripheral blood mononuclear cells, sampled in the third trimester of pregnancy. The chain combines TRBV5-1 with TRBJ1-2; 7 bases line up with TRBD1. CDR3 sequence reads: CASRQETGVGYTF. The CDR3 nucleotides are TGCGCCAGCAGACAGGAAACAGGGGTAGGCTACACCTTC.